Sequencing of this T cell receptor (beta chain) was carried out in a study of blood T cell repertoires in COVID-19. TCRdb's copy holds only in-frame clones and misses some; the assay was immunoSEQ multiplex PCR. This table has some 300,000 clones, approximately 91% appearing once. The receptor's source is a woman aged 40 to 50 who had recovered from COVID-19. The sample was PBMCs or T cells enriched from blood (not recorded which).

The CDR3 loop is CASSLSERNIQYF. CDR3 nucleotide sequence: TGTGCCAGCAGTCTAAGCGAGCGGAACATTCAGTACTTC. The genes are TRBV6-2 or TRBV6-3 and TRBJ2-4; TRBD2 is a possible D gene (5 bases). Germline V gives CDR1 MNHEY, CDR2 SVGEGT. V was shortened by 5 bases and J by 7 bases, with 12 bases between the two germline ends. The CDR3 consists of 13 residues.